This T cell receptor (beta chain) was obtained from a study of T cells after yellow fever vaccination. Germline CDR1 MGHDK, CDR2 SYGVNS. Trimming took off 7 bases at V and 1 base at J, with 32 bases between the two ends. The CDR3 is 22 amino acids. This clonotype was seen a few times. One entry per CDR3 protein, called by TCRdb with MiXCR from the 5' RACE reads. This sample carries 500,000 to 650,000 distinct CDR3 sequences, over 9% of them seen once, and the ten largest clones take about 16%. The chain has TRBV25-1 and TRBJ2-6, with D perhaps given as TRBD1 or TRBD2 (6 bases each). The receptor's source is a man aged 30 to 39 who received the YFV17D yellow fever vaccine. Here the sequenced sample was PBMCs, taken on the day of the yellow fever booster vaccination. CDR3 loop: CASIGGGPAGPQRGSGANVLTF. CDR3 coding DNA: TGTGCCAGCATAGGGGGAGGCCCTGCTGGCCCCCAAAGGGGATCTGGGGCCAACGTCCTGACTTTC.